The 5 T cell receptor beta chains reported below all come from one sample, sequenced in a study of breast tumors, draining lymph nodes, adjacent tissues. TCRdb re-called the multiplex PCR reads with MiXCR, one entry per CDR3 protein. The repertoire holds 55,000 to 75,000 distinct CDR3 sequences, with about 40% as singletons. The specimen sequenced was breast tumor tissue. Source of these receptors: a female donor with breast cancer. Some clones in this sample may be carry-over from other donors' samples.

This clonotype has just one count. Without the conserved terminal phenylalanine or tryptophan, this CDR3 likely stems from a read error. It is unclear where the CDR3 begins or ends on the DNA, so no DNA is shown, and the CDR3 is as TCRdb lists it. CDR3 protein: CASSLTFNT. The J gene is TRBJ2-6, the V gene TRBV7-9. The CDR3 length equals 9 residues, ends included. Germline values: CDR1 SEHNR, CDR2 FQNEAQ (reference sequence).

The sample holds many counts of this clonotype. This may come from a read error, since a much larger clone is one base off. The V call is TRBV6-4, the J call TRBJ2-6; possible D gene TRBD1, 5 bases. Between the trimmed V and J ends, which lost 6 bases and 2 bases, there was a span of 8 bases. Germline values: CDR1 MRHNA, CDR2 SNTAGT. This CDR3 comprises 14 residues. The CDR3 DNA is TGTGCCAGCAGCCCAGGGCCTGGGGCCAACGTCCTGACTTTC. Translation: CASSPGPGANVLTF.

The chain couples TRBV7-7 to TRBJ2-5, with D perhaps matching TRBD1 (6 bases). The CDR3 covers 13 residues. Germline lookup yields CDR1 SSHAT and CDR2 FNYEAQ (reference sequence). CDR3 sequence: CARDPQGWETQYF. The CDR3, as DNA: TGTGCTAGAGATCCACAGGGCTGGGAGACCCAGTACTTC.

In the case of this clonotype: A much larger clone lies a single base off, so this may be a read error. The V gene is TRBV6-5, the J gene TRBJ2-3; D may be TRBD2 (6 bases). CDR3 length: 14 residues. In germline, CDR1 is MNHEY, CDR2 SVGAGI. Trimming took 7 bases from V and 4 from J, leaving 15 bases between them. In nucleotides, the CDR3 is TGTGCCAGCACCCCGGGGGTTCAGGCAGATACGCAGTATTTT. Translating it yields CASTPGVQADTQYF.

The genes are TRBV10-3 and TRBJ1-5; 7 bases line up with TRBD1. Germline CDR1 ENHRY, CDR2 SYGVKD. Unmatched junction bases numbered 3, after V lost 2 bases and J lost 2 bases. This CDR3 has 15 amino acids. The CDR3 is CAISETGDGNQPQHF. The CDR3 nucleotides read TGTGCCATCAGTGAGACAGGGGATGGCAATCAGCCCCAGCATTTT.